Following are 20 T cell receptor beta chains from one sample sequenced in a study of T cells of healthy individuals. One entry per CDR3 protein, called by TCRdb with MiXCR from the 5' RACE reads. The repertoire has 100,000 or so distinct CDR3 sequences, approximately 18% of them found once; the top ten carry 6.2%. The receptor set was obtained from a human donor in good health.

This rearrangement joins TRBV7-2 to TRBJ2-1, with a weak D call TRBD2 (6 bases). In germline, CDR1 is SGHTA, CDR2 FQGNSA. The CDR3 totals 15 residues. The ends were cut back, 2 bases at V and 0 bases at J, with 8 bases in the middle. This CDR3 reads CASSLRRASYNEQFF. The CDR3 coding sequence is TGTGCCAGCAGCTTAAGGAGGGCCTCCTACAATGAGCAGTTCTTC.

This clonotype was seen a few times. The rearrangement joins TRBV3-1 to TRBJ2-7, with 8 nucleotides matching TRBD1. CDR1 LGHDT and CDR2 YNNKEL come from the germline V gene (reference sequence). The CDR3 consists of 15 residues. V trimming: 0 bases; J trimming: 3 bases; junction bases outside the gene matches: 4. Here the CDR3 DNA reads TGTGCCAGCAGCCAAGAATGGACAGGGATCTACGAGCAGTACTTC. It encodes CASSQEWTGIYEQYF.

This clonotype was recorded many times. The chain couples TRBV30 to TRBJ2-1; D not resolved. With 4 bases removed from V and 0 bases from J, the gap between germline ends came to 10 bases. Germline V gives CDR1 GTSNPN, CDR2 SVGIG (reference sequence). The CDR3 sequence is 14 residues long. CDR3 bases: TGTGCCTGGATCTCGTTGAGCTCCTACAATGAGCAGTTCTTC. Translating gives CAWISLSSYNEQFF.

This clonotype was seen more than once but under ten times. The J gene is TRBJ1-1, the V gene TRBV30; D is undetermined. V was cut by 1 base and J by 5 bases, with 11 bases left in between. This CDR3 is built from 13 residues. The germline V gene encodes CDR1 GTSNPN and CDR2 SVGIG (reference sequence). CDR3 in DNA: TGTGCCTGGAGTGCCACCGCCGGGACTGAAGCTTTCTTT. Amino acids: CAWSATAGTEAFF.

The chain links TRBV20-1 to TRBJ2-5; 9 bases align to TRBD2. The CDR3 is 14 residues long. CDR1 is DFQATT, CDR2 SNEGSKA, per germline (reference sequence). V was clipped by 3 bases and J by 4 bases; unmatched bases: 6. In DNA form, the CDR3 reads TGCAGTGCTAGTCTGCGGGAGGGGGGAGAGACCCAGTACTTC. Translation: CSASLREGGETQYF.

The sample holds many counts of this clonotype. The V and J genes are TRBV7-9 and TRBJ1-6; D gene uncertain. V was shortened by 3 bases and J by 7 bases, with 10 bases between the two germline ends. CDR1 SEHNR and CDR2 FQNEAQ come from the germline V gene (reference sequence). CDR3 size: 14 residues. CDR3 sequence: CASSLEQLNSPLHF. CDR3 DNA sequence: TGTGCCAGCAGCTTGGAACAGTTAAATTCACCCCTCCACTTT.

This chain uses TRBV27 with TRBJ2-7, with TRBD1 matching 11 bases. V trimming: 0 bases; J trimming: 5 bases; junction bases outside the gene matches: 6. Germline V CDR1 and CDR2: MNHEY, SMNVEV (reference sequence). This CDR3 has 16 amino acids. The DNA of the CDR3 is TGTGCCAGCAGTTTATCAGGGGGACAGGGGGTAAACGAGCAGTACTTC. Its protein product is CASSLSGGQGVNEQYF.

This sequence joins TRBV20-1 and TRBJ2-7; 8 bases agree with TRBD2. CDR3 size: 14 residues. Trimming removed 3 bases from V and 3 bases from J; junction bases left unmatched: 7. In germline, CDR1 is DFQATT, CDR2 SNEGSKA (reference sequence). CDR3: CSASESGRSYEQYF. The CDR3 DNA sequence: TGCAGTGCTAGTGAAAGCGGGAGAAGCTACGAGCAGTACTTC.

This clonotype appeared many times. The chain combines TRBV12-3 or TRBV12-4 with TRBJ2-7, with a tentative D call TRBD1 (6 bases). The CDR3 is 18 residues long. V was pared by 6 bases and J by 3 bases, with 27 bases between. CDR3 sequence reads: CASSSRGLSGVSRYEQYF. The CDR3 nucleotides read TGTGCCAGCAGCTCCCGCGGTTTGTCAGGGGTTTCTCGCTACGAGCAGTACTTC.

Many counts were recorded for this clonotype. V is TRBV3-1 and J is TRBJ1-5; 7 bases align to TRBD1. The V and J ends lost 6 bases and 5 bases, in that order; junction bases with no gene match: 10. Per the germline V gene, CDR1 is LGHDT and CDR2 is YNNKEL (reference sequence). This CDR3 spans 15 amino acids. DNA for the CDR3: TGTGCCAGCAGTCAAACCCGGGACAGCTATCAGCCCCAGCATTTT. Protein sequence: CASSQTRDSYQPQHF.

This clonotype was seen only once. The chain recombines TRBV18 with TRBJ2-1, with D tentatively TRBD2 (5 bases). Trimming removed 0 bases from V and 12 bases from J, with 21 bases in between. Germline assignment: CDR1 KGHSH and CDR2 LQKENI. The CDR3 loop spans 16 amino acids. DNA for the CDR3: TGTGCCAGCTCACCACCGTCTACGGGCCCCCGCGCGGGGCAGTTCTTC. It codes for CASSPPSTGPRAGQFF.

This clonotype was counted only a few times. This chain links TRBV2 with TRBJ2-7; tentatively, D is TRBD1 or TRBD2 (5 bases each). The ends were cut back, 7 bases at V and 3 bases at J, with 19 bases in the middle. This CDR3 has 15 residues. The germline V gene encodes CDR1 SNHLY and CDR2 FYNNEI. The CDR3: CASTLEGAGDYEQYF. CDR3 in DNA: TGTGCCAGCACCCTAGAAGGGGCGGGCGACTACGAGCAGTACTTC.

This clonotype was seen at least ten times. CDR3 in DNA: TGTGCCAGCAGAGCCGGGACAGGGACCTATGGCTACACCTTC. Translating it yields CASRAGTGTYGYTF. This sequence joins TRBV12-3 or TRBV12-4 and TRBJ1-2; TRBD1 matches at 9 bases. This CDR3 is 14 amino acids long. The V gene end was trimmed by 6 bases and the J gene end by 4 bases; junction bases not matched to a gene: 6.

This clonotype was seen only once. The chain carries TRBV7-9 and TRBJ1-4; 8 bases align to TRBD1. The CDR3 loop spans 15 amino acids. J gave up 8 bases and V 5 bases, and 10 bases lay outside the gene matches. CDR1 is SEHNR and CDR2 is FQNEAQ in the germline V gene (reference sequence). The CDR3 DNA reads as TGTGCCAGCAGCGCTCGGGGGACAGGACTAGAAAAACTGTTTTTT. This encodes CASSARGTGLEKLFF.

The chain is built from TRBV6-2 or TRBV6-3 and TRBJ2-3; TRBD1 aligns across 7 bases. The CDR3 totals 15 residues. V shed 6 bases and J 2 bases; nucleotides not matched to a gene: 8. Looked up from germline, CDR1 is MNHEY and CDR2 is SVGEGT. CDR3 bases: TGTGCCAGCAGGACCCCGGGACAGCCCACAGATACGCAGTATTTT. This codes for CASRTPGQPTDTQYF.

DNA for the CDR3: TGCGCCAGCAGCGTAGAACGCGAGGTCGCCTACGAGCAGTACTTC. Translation: CASSVEREVAYEQYF. The chain has TRBV5-1 and TRBJ2-7; D is unclear. The CDR3 runs 15 residues. The germline V gene has CDR1 SGHRS and CDR2 YFSETQ. V lost 4 bases to trimming and J lost 2 bases, with 16 bases between them.

This clonotype came up many times. The CDR3 region is CASRSRAGRTDTQYF. The CDR3 coding sequence is TGTGCCAGCAGGTCCCGAGCGGGCCGCACAGATACGCAGTATTTT. The genes are TRBV6-2 or TRBV6-3 and TRBJ2-3, with D possibly matching TRBD2 (6 bases). V gave up 6 bases and J gave up 1 base, with 14 bases separating them. The length of the CDR3 is 15 residues. Germline CDR1 is MNHEY and CDR2 is SVGEGT.

This clonotype has more than one count but fewer than ten. The V gene is TRBV10-3, the J gene TRBJ2-1; D ambiguous. This CDR3 has 12 residues. The germline gives CDR1 ENHRY, CDR2 SYGVKD. V lost 2 bases to trimming and J lost 7 bases, with 6 bases between them. The CDR3 DNA reads TGTGCCATCAGTGAGAGGTGGAATGAGCAGTTCTTC. This encodes CAISERWNEQFF.

There are a few counts of this clonotype. The chain couples TRBV29-1 to TRBJ2-3; D may be TRBD1 (6 bases). V was trimmed by 3 bases and J by 1 base, leaving 8 bases between them. Germline-derived CDR1 and CDR2 are SQVTM and ANQGSEA. This CDR3 has 13 residues. Here the CDR3 reads CSVDKGGTDTQYF. CDR3 bases: TGCAGCGTTGATAAGGGGGGCACAGATACGCAGTATTTT.

The chain couples TRBV7-2 to TRBJ1-2, with D maybe TRBD1 (5 bases). Germline CDR1 SGHTA, CDR2 FQGNSA. This CDR3 is built from 15 residues. Deletions cut 1 base from V and 4 bases from J, with 13 bases between. The CDR3 is CASSLGPDSSYGYTF. As DNA, the CDR3 is TGTGCCAGCAGCTTAGGACCCGACAGTTCCTATGGCTACACCTTC.